The 7 T cell receptor beta chains presented below share a single source sample, sequenced in a study of PD-1 blockade in classical Hodgkin lymphoma. All patients experienced relapse after autologous stem cell transplantation, and brentuximab vedotin exposure was variable. Clones were read by immunoSEQ multiplex PCR, and TCRdb kept only the in-frame ones, dropping some. Of about 24,000 clones in the sample, approximately 80% were seen once. Source: peripheral blood mononuclear cells (PBMCs), taken before the second cycle of nivolumab. The receptors originated from a human donor with classical Hodgkin lymphoma.

This rearrangement joins TRBV19 to TRBJ1-6; 7 nucleotides match TRBD1. Germline CDR1 is LNHDA and CDR2 is SQIVND (reference sequence). CDR3 length: 17 residues. V shed 5 bases and J 0 bases; nucleotides not matched to a gene: 7. The CDR3 protein is CASSPRQGSSYNSPLHF. In nucleotides, the CDR3 is TGTGCCAGTAGTCCCCGACAGGGAAGCTCCTATAATTCACCCCTCCACTTT.

The chain uses TRBV15 and TRBJ2-1; 8 positions agree with TRBD2. J gave up 0 bases and V 3 bases, and 4 bases lay outside the gene matches. Germline V gene data show CDR1 as LNHNV and CDR2 as YYDKDF (reference sequence). The CDR3 totals 16 residues. For the CDR3, the DNA is TGTGCCACCAGCAGGCGGGCGGGGGGCTCCTACAATGAGCAGTTCTTC. Its translation: CATSRRAGGSYNEQFF.

The DNA of the CDR3 is TGCAGCGTTGAAGAATCCAGGTTCAATGAGCAGTTCTTC. Amino acid sequence: CSVEESRFNEQFF. The V and J genes are TRBV29-1 and TRBJ2-1, with D unclear. The V end was cut by 0 bases, the J end by 6 bases, with 9 bases between. Germline V lookup: CDR1 SQVTM, CDR2 ANQGSEA. The length of the CDR3 is 13 residues.

V is TRBV5-1 and J is TRBJ1-1, with TRBD1 identical over 8 bases. Looked up from germline, CDR1 is SGHRS and CDR2 is YFSETQ. This CDR3 comprises 14 residues. V shed 0 bases, J shed 6 bases, and the junction held 4 bases outside the gene matches. CDR3 DNA: TGCGCCAGCAGCTTGGGTGACAGGGGCGCTGAAGCTTTCTTT. It encodes CASSLGDRGAEAFF.

The gene calls are TRBV6-4 and TRBJ2-1; D may be TRBD1 or TRBD2 (6 bases each). The CDR3 totals 15 residues. Germline values: CDR1 MRHNA, CDR2 SNTAGT. V was pared by 3 bases and J by 8 bases, with 17 bases between. The CDR3 nucleotides read TGTGCCAGCAGTGATGGTTCCGGGGGCGCAGATGAGCAGTTCTTC. This gives the protein CASSDGSGGADEQFF.

The chain has TRBV7-2 and TRBJ1-2; TRBD1 matches at 10 bases. Germline V gene sequence: CDR1 SGHTA, CDR2 FQGNSA. Trimming cost V 5 bases and J 8 bases; bases outside gene matches: 11. This CDR3 spans 15 amino acids. The CDR3 DNA reads TGTGCCAGCAGCGTCGTCCCGGGACAGGGGAACGGCTACACCTTC. Encoded protein: CASSVVPGQGNGYTF.

On this clone: Compared with germline, one end of the junction differs, possibly owing to a read error. The V and J genes are TRBV15 and TRBJ1-2; D might be TRBD1 (5 bases). Germline CDR1 and CDR2: LNHNV and YYDKDF (reference sequence). The CDR3 loop spans 12 amino acids. DNA of the CDR3: TGTGCGACCAGCGGCAGGGACTATGGCTACACCTTC. It encodes CATSGRDYGYTF.